The 17 T cell receptor beta chains listed next were all sequenced from one sample in a study of blood T cells in healthy people across ages. Combining a sample-barcoded 5' primer with a J-beta primer mix, a second PCR ran for about 6 to 12 cycles. TCRdb passed the 5' RACE reads through MiXCR, listing each CDR3 protein once. There are some 1.1 million distinct CDR3 sequences in the sample; approximately 38% occur only once, and around 14% lies in the top ten. Specimen: blood. Receptor source: a man aged 18 to 30 in good health.

Comments on this clonotype: A much larger clone lies one base from this, so it may be a read error. The chain uses TRBV12-3 or TRBV12-4 and TRBJ1-2; D is unclear. The CDR3 length is 15 residues. The germline V and J ends were trimmed by 5 bases and 4 bases, with 17 bases remaining between them. In DNA form, the CDR3 reads TGTGCCAGCAGTCTTGGTACACCCGCCAGCTATGGCTACACCTTC. Amino acid sequence: CASSLGTPASYGYTF.

The rearrangement uses TRBV20-1 and TRBJ2-7, with a weak D call TRBD1 (6 bases). V shed 3 bases and J shed 0 bases, with 15 bases lying between them. Germline CDR1 reads DFQATT; CDR2 reads SNEGSKA (reference sequence). CDR3 length equals 15 residues. The CDR3 sequence: CSASRGQLSSYEQYF. The DNA of the CDR3 is TGCAGTGCTAGCCGAGGACAGCTAAGCTCCTACGAGCAGTACTTC.

This clonotype was detected only a few times. The chain uses TRBV6-5 and TRBJ1-1, with a weak D call TRBD1 (5 bases). The germline V gene has CDR1 MNHEY and CDR2 SVGAGI. Between the trimmed V and J ends, which lost 0 bases and 1 base, there was a span of 9 bases. The CDR3 covers 15 residues. CDR3 residues: CASSYSGGSNTEAFF. The CDR3 DNA reads as TGTGCCAGCAGTTACTCGGGGGGATCGAACACTGAAGCTTTCTTT.

The gene calls are TRBV3-1 and TRBJ2-3; D is possibly TRBD1 or TRBD2 (6 bases each). Germline CDR1 and CDR2: LGHDT and YNNKEL (reference sequence). The CDR3 covers 16 residues. V was shortened by 8 bases and J by 6 bases, with 24 bases between the two germline ends. The CDR3 sequence: CASGGPRTLTSDTQYF. The CDR3 nucleotides read TGTGCCAGCGGGGGGCCCCGAACCCTAACCTCGGATACGCAGTATTTT.

This chain uses TRBV7-9 with TRBJ2-3, with a possible D match to TRBD1 (5 bases). Germline loops: CDR1 SEHNR, CDR2 FQNEAQ (reference sequence). This CDR3 is 17 amino acids long. V shed 3 bases and J shed 3 bases, with 19 bases lying between them. CDR3 region: CASSFGRTSVRTDTQYF. CDR3 bases: TGTGCCAGCAGCTTCGGACGGACAAGCGTTAGGACAGATACGCAGTATTTT.

The table lists this clonotype with a count of one. The CDR3 sequence is CASRRDGLNTGELFF. CDR3 nucleotide sequence: TGCGCCAGCAGAAGGGACGGCTTGAACACCGGGGAGCTGTTTTTT. This chain joins TRBV5-1 and TRBJ2-2; either TRBD1 or TRBD2 may fit D (5 bases each). Trimming pared 5 bases from V and 1 base from J, leaving 12 bases between. The CDR3 totals 15 residues. In germline, CDR1 is SGHRS, CDR2 YFSETQ.

This clonotype was seen only a few times. The chain carries TRBV9 and TRBJ2-5, with D unresolved. The length of the CDR3 is 15 residues. Deletions cut 0 bases from V and 11 bases from J, with 20 bases between. The germline CDR1 and CDR2 sequences are SGDLS and YYNGEE. For the CDR3, the DNA is TGTGCCAGCAGCGTAGTTGCAGGATCCTACAATGAGCAGTACTTC. The encoded protein is CASSVVAGSYNEQYF.

The rearrangement links TRBV7-8 to TRBJ1-1, with D possibly TRBD1 on 5 matching bases. The CDR3 runs 15 residues. Germline V CDR1 and CDR2: SGHVS, FQNEAQ. V shed 5 bases and J shed 1 base, with 14 bases lying between them. In DNA, the CDR3 is TGTGCCAGCAGCCCGGGACCCACGGAGAACACTGAAGCTTTCTTT. This sequence encodes CASSPGPTENTEAFF.

The V call is TRBV7-2, the J call TRBJ1-5, with D unclear. Germline values: CDR1 SGHTA, CDR2 FQGNSA. V lost 4 bases and J lost 3, with 10 bases in between. The CDR3 consists of 14 residues. CDR3 residues: CASSYGGANQPQHF. The CDR3 coding sequence is TGTGCCAGCAGCTACGGCGGTGCCAATCAGCCCCAGCATTTT.

In its sample, this clonotype was seen a few times. A much larger clone differs from this one at a single base, so this may be a read error. This rearrangement joins TRBV4-3 to TRBJ1-1, with 7 bases identical to TRBD1. The CDR3 spans 15 residues. J lost 7 bases, V lost 0 bases, and 8 bases had no gene match. Germline CDR1 is LGHNA and CDR2 is YSLEER. CDR3: CASSQDAGQPDEAFF. The CDR3 DNA follows: TGCGCCAGCAGCCAAGATGCGGGACAGCCTGATGAAGCTTTCTTT.

The chain carries TRBV4-1 and TRBJ1-4; D unclear. Germline V CDR1 and CDR2: MGHRA, YSYEKL. CDR3 size: 15 residues. Deletions cut 1 base from V and 10 bases from J, with 16 bases between. CDR3 nucleotides: TGCGCCAGCAGCCAAGTATTACGCGATCTGGGAAAACTGTTTTTT. It is translated as CASSQVLRDLGKLFF.

V is TRBV6-2 or TRBV6-3 and J is TRBJ1-5, with a tentative D call TRBD1 (6 bases). This CDR3 is built from 15 residues. The V end was cut by 5 bases, the J end by 0 bases, with 11 bases between. The germline CDR1 and CDR2 sequences are MNHEY and SVGEGT. The CDR3 bases are TGTGCCAGCAGTCCGGGGGACATTAGCAATCAGCCCCAGCATTTT. Its protein product is CASSPGDISNQPQHF.

The J gene is TRBJ2-3, the V gene TRBV6-1; the D gene is possibly TRBD1 (6 bases). Germline-derived CDR1 and CDR2 are MNHNS and SASEGT. Trimming took 8 bases from V and 0 from J, leaving 15 bases between them. The CDR3 sequence is 15 residues long. The CDR3 DNA reads TGTGCCAGCTCTTGGGCACAGGGAAGCACAGATACGCAGTATTTT. Translating gives CASSWAQGSTDTQYF.

V usage is TRBV4-1 and J usage is TRBJ1-2; possibly TRBD1 for D (5 bases). Trimming stripped 1 base from V and 2 bases from J, with 11 bases between. CDR1 and CDR2 from the germline V gene are MGHRA and YSYEKL. The CDR3 spans 15 residues. In nucleotides, the CDR3 is TGCGCCAGCAGCCAAGTGGCAGGGCCCAACTATGGCTACACCTTC. This gives the protein CASSQVAGPNYGYTF.

In the case of this clonotype: Lacking the conserved final phenylalanine or tryptophan, this CDR3 likely reflects a read error. This chain uses TRBV12-3 or TRBV12-4 with TRBJ2-7, with unresolved D. Trimming cost V 1 base and J 6 bases, with 10 bases left between them. CDR3 length: 13 amino acids. The CDR3 spells CASSLGRQGEQYL. Here the CDR3 DNA reads TGTGCCAGCAGTTTAGGCCGGCAAGGCGAGCAGTACTTG.

This chain links TRBV3-1 with TRBJ2-1, with D hard to call. The germline V gene has CDR1 LGHDT and CDR2 YNNKEL (reference sequence). The CDR3 covers 18 residues. With 1 base removed from V and 3 bases from J, the gap between germline ends came to 19 bases. CDR3 residues: CASSQGNPGELGYNEQFF. The DNA of the CDR3 is TGTGCCAGCAGCCAAGGCAACCCTGGAGAACTGGGCTACAATGAGCAGTTCTTC.

Comment on this clonotype: It may be a read error: a sequence one base away is much more abundant. The rearrangement uses TRBV28 and TRBJ2-1, with a weak D call TRBD1 (5 bases). The DNA end is a closer match to TRBJ2-7, so the J assignment may be wrong. This CDR3 comprises 11 residues. Germline V gene data show CDR1 as MDHEN and CDR2 as SYDVKM. The CDR3 DNA is TGTGCCACCAGGGCCTACAATGAGCAGTACTTC. Residues: CATRAYNEQYF.